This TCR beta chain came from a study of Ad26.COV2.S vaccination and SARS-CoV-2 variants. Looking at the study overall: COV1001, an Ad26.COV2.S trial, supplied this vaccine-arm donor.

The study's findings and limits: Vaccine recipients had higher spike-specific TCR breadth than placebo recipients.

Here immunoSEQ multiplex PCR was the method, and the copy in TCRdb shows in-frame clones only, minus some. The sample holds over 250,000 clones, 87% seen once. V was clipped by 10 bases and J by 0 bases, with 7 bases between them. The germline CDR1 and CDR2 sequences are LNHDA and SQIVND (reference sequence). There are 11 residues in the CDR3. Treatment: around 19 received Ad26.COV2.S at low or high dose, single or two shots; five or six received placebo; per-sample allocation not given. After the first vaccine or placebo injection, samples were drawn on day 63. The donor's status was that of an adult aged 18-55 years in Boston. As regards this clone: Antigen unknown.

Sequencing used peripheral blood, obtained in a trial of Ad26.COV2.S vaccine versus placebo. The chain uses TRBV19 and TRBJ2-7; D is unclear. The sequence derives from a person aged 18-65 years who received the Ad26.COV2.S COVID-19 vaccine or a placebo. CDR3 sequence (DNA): TGTGCCACTACAGACTCCTACGAGCAGTACTTC. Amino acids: CATTDSYEQYF.